The rows below give T cell receptor beta chains drawn from one sample of a study of T-cell memory formation after mild COVID-19. MiXCR was run by TCRdb on the 5' RACE reads, yielding one entry per CDR3 protein. Of 550,000 to 650,000 distinct CDR3 sequences listed, roughly 17% are singletons. Sequencing input: PBMCs or a T cell subset sorted from them (not recorded which). These receptors all come from an adult woman who had mild COVID-19 (a few samples of this study predate the infection). Cell type and time point are not known. The CDR3 runs from the conserved cysteine through the conserved F or W. Fields, in order: V gene, CDR3 length, clone size, J gene, CDR3 protein. The size entry is marked missing in some rows and otherwise reads once, few, many or a size class.

>TRBV4-2|15|NA|TRBJ2-3
CASSQRRGGTDTQYF
>TRBV7-6|15|few|TRBJ1-5
CASVRRPGPDQPQHF
>TRBV29-1|14|few|TRBJ2-7
CSVGSTSVPYEQYF
>TRBV4-1|16|NA|TRBJ2-7
CASSQGWGGYYNEQYF
>TRBV6-6|18|few|TRBJ2-7
CASRPASPGGGLSYEQYF
>TRBV4-1|16|many|TRBJ2-7
CASSQDSGVVSYEQYF
>TRBV21-1|13|few|TRBJ1-1
CASSIRVSTEAFF
>TRBV12-3/TRBV12-4|14|NA|TRBJ2-5
CASSFTGPGETQYF
>TRBV4-1|14|few|TRBJ2-3
CASSQKDSPDTQYF
>TRBV5-1|14|NA|TRBJ1-1
CASSLGDRDTEAFF
>TRBV7-3|16|NA|TRBJ2-1
CASSRRFQGAYNEQFF
>TRBV28|13|few|TRBJ2-3
CASWDRVGDTQYF
>TRBV29-1|14|few|TRBJ1-3
CSVRQALTGNTIYF
>TRBV25-1|13|NA|TRBJ1-2
CASSDRGWDGYTF
>TRBV15|14|NA|TRBJ2-7
CATSGTSGRYEQYF
>TRBV20-1|16|once|TRBJ2-5
CSASPLAGGHRETQYF
>TRBV30|13|NA|TRBJ1-1
CAWSEAGGTEAFF
>TRBV7-2|12|NA|TRBJ2-2
CASSRPPGELFF